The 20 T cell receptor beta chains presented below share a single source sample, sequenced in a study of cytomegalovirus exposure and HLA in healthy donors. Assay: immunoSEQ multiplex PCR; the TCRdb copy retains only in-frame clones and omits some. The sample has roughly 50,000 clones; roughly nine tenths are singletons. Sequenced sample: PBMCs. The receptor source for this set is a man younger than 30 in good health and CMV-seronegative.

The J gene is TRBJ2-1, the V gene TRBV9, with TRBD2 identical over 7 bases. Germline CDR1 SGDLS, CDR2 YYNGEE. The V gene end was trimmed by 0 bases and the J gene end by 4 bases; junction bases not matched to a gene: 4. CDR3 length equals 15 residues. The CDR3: CASSVEPGGYNEQFF. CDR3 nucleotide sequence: TGTGCCAGCAGCGTAGAACCGGGGGGATACAATGAGCAGTTCTTC.

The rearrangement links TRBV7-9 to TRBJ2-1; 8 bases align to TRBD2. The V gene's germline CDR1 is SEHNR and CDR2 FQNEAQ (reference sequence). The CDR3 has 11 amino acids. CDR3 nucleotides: TGTTCCGCCGGGGGGGTGGGTGAGCAGTTCTTC. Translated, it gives CSAGGVGEQFF. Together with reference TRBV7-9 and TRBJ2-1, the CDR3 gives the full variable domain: DTGVSQNPRHKITKRGQNVTFRCDPISEHNRLYWYRQTLGQGPEFLTYFQNEAQLEKSRLLSDRFSAERPKGSFSTLEIQRTEQGDSAMYLCSAGGVGEQFFGPGTRLTVL.

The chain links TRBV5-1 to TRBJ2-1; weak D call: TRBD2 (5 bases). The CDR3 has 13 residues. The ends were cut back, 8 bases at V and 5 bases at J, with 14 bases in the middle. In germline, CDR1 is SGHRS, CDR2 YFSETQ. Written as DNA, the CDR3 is TGCGCCAGTCGATGGGAGAGAAACAATGAGCAGTTCTTC. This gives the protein CASRWERNNEQFF. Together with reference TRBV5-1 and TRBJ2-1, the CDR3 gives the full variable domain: KAGVTQTPRYLIKTRGQQVTLSCSPISGHRSVSWYQQTPGQGLQFLFEYFSETQRNKGNFPGRFSGRQFSNSRSEMNVSTLELGDSALYLCASRWERNNEQFFGPGTRLTVL.

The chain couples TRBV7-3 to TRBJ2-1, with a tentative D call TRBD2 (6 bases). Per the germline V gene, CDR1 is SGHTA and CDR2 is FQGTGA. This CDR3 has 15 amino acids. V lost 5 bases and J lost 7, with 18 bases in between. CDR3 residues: CASSPRWGGMNEQFF. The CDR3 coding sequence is TGTGCCAGCAGCCCGAGGTGGGGCGGGATGAATGAGCAGTTCTTC.

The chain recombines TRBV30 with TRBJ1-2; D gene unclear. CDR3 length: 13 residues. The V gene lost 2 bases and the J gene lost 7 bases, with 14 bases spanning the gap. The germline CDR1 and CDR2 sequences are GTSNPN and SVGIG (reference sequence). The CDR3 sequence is CAWSSRSDGGYTF. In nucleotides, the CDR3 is TGTGCCTGGAGTTCGCGGTCCGACGGTGGCTACACCTTC.

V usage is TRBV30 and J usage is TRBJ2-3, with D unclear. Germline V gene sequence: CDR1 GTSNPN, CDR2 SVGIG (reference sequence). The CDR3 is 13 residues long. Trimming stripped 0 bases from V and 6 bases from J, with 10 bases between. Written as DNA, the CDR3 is TGTGCCTGGAGTGTACAGTTTGTTGATACGCAGTATTTT. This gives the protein CAWSVQFVDTQYF.

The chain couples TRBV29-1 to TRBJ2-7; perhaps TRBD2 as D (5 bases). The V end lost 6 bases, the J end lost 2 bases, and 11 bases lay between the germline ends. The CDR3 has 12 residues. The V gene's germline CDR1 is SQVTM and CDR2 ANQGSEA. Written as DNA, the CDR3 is TGCAGCGTGGGATGGACTGCCTACGAGCAGTACTTC. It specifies CSVGWTAYEQYF.

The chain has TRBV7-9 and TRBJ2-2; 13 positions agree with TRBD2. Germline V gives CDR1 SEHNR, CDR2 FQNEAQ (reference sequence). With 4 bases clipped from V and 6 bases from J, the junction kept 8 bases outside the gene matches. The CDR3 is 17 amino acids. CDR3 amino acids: CASSSAGLAGRSGELFF. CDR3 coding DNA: TGTGCCAGCAGCTCAGCGGGACTAGCGGGGCGATCCGGGGAGCTGTTTTTT. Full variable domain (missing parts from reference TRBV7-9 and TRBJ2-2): DTGVSQNPRHKITKRGQNVTFRCDPISEHNRLYWYRQTLGQGPEFLTYFQNEAQLEKSRLLSDRFSAERPKGSFSTLEIQRTEQGDSAMYLCASSSAGLAGRSGELFFGEGSRLTVL.

Here the CDR3 DNA reads TGCGCCAGCAGATCCGGGACAGGGAGCTCCTACGAGCAGTACTTC. This gives the protein CASRSGTGSSYEQYF. The rearrangement uses TRBV5-1 and TRBJ2-7; TRBD1 agrees at 9 bases. The V and J ends lost 5 bases and 0 bases, in that order; junction bases with no gene match: 6. The V gene's germline CDR1 is SGHRS and CDR2 YFSETQ. The CDR3 is 15 residues long.

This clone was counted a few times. For the CDR3, the DNA is TGTGCCACCAGACTAGGGAGCTCCTACGAGCAGTACTTC. Protein: CATRLGSSYEQYF. The gene calls are TRBV27 and TRBJ2-7; D is perhaps TRBD2 (6 bases). Trimming removed 10 bases at V and 0 bases at J, with 13 bases between. The CDR3 spans 13 residues. From germline, CDR1 is MNHEY and CDR2 SMNVEV (reference sequence).

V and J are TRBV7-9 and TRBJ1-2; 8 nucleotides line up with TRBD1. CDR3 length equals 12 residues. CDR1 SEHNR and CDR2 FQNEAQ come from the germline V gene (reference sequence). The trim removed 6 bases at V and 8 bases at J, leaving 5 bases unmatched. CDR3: CASSGQGGGYTF. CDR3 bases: TGTGCCAGCAGTGGACAGGGAGGAGGCTACACCTTC.

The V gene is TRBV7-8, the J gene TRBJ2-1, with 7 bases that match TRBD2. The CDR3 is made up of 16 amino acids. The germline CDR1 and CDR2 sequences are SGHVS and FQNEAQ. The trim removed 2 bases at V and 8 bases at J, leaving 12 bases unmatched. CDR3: CASSLTGRAGGYEQFF. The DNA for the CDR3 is TGTGCCAGCAGCTTAACGGGGAGGGCCGGTGGATATGAGCAGTTCTTC.

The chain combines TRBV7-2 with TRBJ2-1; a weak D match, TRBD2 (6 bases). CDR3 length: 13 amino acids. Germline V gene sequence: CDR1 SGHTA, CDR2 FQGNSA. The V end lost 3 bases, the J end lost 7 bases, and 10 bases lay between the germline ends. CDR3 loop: CASSFDGSNEQFF. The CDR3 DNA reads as TGTGCCAGCAGCTTCGACGGGAGTAATGAGCAGTTCTTC.

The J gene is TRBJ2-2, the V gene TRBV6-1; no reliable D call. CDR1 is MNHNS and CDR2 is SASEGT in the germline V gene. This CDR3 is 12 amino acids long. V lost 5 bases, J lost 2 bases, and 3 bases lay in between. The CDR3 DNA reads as TGTGCCAGCAGTTCTAACACCGGGGAGCTGTTTTTT. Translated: CASSSNTGELFF.

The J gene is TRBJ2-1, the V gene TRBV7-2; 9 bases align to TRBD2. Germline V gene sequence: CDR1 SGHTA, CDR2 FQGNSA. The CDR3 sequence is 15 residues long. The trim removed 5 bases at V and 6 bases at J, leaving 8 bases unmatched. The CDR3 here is CASSPPGLAGNEQFF. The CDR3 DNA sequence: TGTGCCAGCAGCCCGCCGGGACTAGCCGGCAATGAGCAGTTCTTC.

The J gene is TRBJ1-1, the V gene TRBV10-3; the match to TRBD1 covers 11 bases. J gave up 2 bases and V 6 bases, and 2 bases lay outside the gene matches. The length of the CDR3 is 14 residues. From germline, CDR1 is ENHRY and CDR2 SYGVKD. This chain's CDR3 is CAIRGQGENTEAFF. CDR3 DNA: TGTGCCATCAGGGGACAGGGGGAAAACACTGAAGCTTTCTTT.

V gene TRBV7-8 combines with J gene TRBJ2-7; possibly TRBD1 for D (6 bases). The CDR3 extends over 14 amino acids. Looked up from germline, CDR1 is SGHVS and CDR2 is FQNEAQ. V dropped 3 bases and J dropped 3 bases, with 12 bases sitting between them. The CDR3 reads CASSLGASYYEQYF. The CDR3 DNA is TGTGCCAGCAGCTTGGGGGCTAGTTACTACGAGCAGTACTTC.

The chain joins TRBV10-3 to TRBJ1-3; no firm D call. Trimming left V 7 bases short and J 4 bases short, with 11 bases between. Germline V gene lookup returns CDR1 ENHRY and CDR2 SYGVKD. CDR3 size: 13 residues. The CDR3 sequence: CAITQSEGNTIYF. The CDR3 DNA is TGTGCCATCACCCAATCGGAGGGAAACACCATATATTTT.

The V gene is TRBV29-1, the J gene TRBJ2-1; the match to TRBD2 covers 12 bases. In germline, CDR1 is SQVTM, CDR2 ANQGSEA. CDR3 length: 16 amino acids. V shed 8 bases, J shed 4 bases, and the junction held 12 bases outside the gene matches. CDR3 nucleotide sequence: TGCAGCACCAAAGGGTACACTAGCGGGGGGTACAATGAGCAGTTCTTC. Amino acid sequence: CSTKGYTSGGYNEQFF.

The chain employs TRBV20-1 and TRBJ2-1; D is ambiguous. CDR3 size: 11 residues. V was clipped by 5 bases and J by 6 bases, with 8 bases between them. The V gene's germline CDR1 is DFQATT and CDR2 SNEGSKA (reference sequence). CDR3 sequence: CSASPGNEQFF. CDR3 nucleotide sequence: TGCAGTGCTTCCCCCGGCAATGAGCAGTTCTTC.